This T cell receptor beta chain was identified during a study of cytomegalovirus exposure and HLA in healthy donors. Study-level results: A later analysis, which compared TCR beta chains of equal frequency, found the HLA-associated ones more clonally expanded.

13 Jbeta primers and 60 Vbeta primers were used for the PCR. The repertoire was sequenced with immunoSEQ multiplex PCR; TCRdb's copy has only in-frame clones and lacks some. Of some 120,000 clones listed, 8.5% to 10% are singletons. The table lists this clone with a few counts. Its antigen is currently unknown. Trimming stripped 5 bases from V and 7 bases from J, with 12 bases between. Germline CDR1 reads WSHSY; CDR2 reads SAAADI. The length of the CDR3 is 13 residues. Sequenced sample: PBMCs. The sequence was obtained from a man aged 30 to 39 in good health and CMV-seronegative. The chain joins TRBV10-2 to TRBJ1-5; D is unresolved. CDR3 region: CASSTHVRQPQHF. As DNA, the CDR3 is TGCGCCAGCAGTACACATGTAAGACAGCCCCAGCATTTT.